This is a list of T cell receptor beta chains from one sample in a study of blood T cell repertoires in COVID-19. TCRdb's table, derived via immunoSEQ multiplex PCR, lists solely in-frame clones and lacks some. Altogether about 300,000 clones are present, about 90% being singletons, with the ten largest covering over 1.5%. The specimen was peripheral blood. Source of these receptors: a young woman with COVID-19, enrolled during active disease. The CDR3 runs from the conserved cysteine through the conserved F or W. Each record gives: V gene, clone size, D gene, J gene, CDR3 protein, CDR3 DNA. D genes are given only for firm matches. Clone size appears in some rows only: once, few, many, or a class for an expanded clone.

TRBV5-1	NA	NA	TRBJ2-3	CASSFGGTDTQYF	TGCGCCAGCAGCTTCGGGGGCACAGATACGCAGTATTTT
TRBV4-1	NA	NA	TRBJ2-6	CASSQEGEAGANVLTF	TGCGCCAGCAGCCAAGAAGGGGAGGCAGGGGCCAACGTCCTGACTTTC
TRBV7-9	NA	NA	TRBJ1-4	CASSLAGVANEKLFF	TGTGCCAGCAGCTTAGCAGGGGTAGCTAATGAAAAACTGTTTTTT
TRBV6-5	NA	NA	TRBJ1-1	CASTLRAGGSTEAFF	TGTGCCAGCACTCTCAGGGCCGGGGGGTCCACTGAAGCTTTCTTT
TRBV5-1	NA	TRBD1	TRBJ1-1	CASSLVLQGANTEAFF	TGCGCCAGCAGCTTGGTTCTACAGGGGGCGAACACTGAAGCTTTCTTT
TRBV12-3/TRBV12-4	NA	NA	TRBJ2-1	CASSYSIGNEQFF	TGTGCCAGCTCATATTCCATCGGGAATGAGCAGTTCTTC
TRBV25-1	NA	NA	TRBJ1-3	CASSESPGEGNTIYF	TGTGCCAGCAGTGAATCGCCGGGGGAAGGAAACACCATATATTTT
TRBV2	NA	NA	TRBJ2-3	CASSANRGADTQYF	TGTGCCAGCAGTGCTAACCGCGGCGCAGATACGCAGTATTTT
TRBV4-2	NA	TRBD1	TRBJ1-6	CASSLDTGEPNSPLHF	TGTGCCAGCAGCCTAGACACAGGGGAACCTAATTCACCCCTCCACTTT
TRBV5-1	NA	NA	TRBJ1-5	CASSFGGPGQPQHF	TGCGCCAGCAGCTTCGGAGGGCCCGGGCAGCCCCAGCATTTT
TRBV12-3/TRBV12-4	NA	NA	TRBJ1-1	CASSLRTDTEAFF	TGTGCCAGCAGTTTAAGGACAGACACTGAAGCTTTCTTT
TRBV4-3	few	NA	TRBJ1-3	CASSQEWGGGGNTIYF	TGCGCCAGCAGCCAAGAATGGGGAGGAGGTGGAAACACCATATATTTT
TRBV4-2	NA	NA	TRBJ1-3	CASSIGGLLSGNTIYF	TGTGCCAGCAGCATAGGGGGTCTACTTTCTGGAAACACCATATATTTT
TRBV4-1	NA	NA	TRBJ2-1	CASSHPGRGWEQFF	TGCGCCAGCAGCCACCCAGGCAGGGGTTGGGAGCAGTTCTTC
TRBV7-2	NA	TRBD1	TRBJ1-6	CASSPRTGNAYNSPLHF	TGTGCCAGCAGCCCCCGGACAGGGAACGCCTATAATTCACCCCTCCACTTT